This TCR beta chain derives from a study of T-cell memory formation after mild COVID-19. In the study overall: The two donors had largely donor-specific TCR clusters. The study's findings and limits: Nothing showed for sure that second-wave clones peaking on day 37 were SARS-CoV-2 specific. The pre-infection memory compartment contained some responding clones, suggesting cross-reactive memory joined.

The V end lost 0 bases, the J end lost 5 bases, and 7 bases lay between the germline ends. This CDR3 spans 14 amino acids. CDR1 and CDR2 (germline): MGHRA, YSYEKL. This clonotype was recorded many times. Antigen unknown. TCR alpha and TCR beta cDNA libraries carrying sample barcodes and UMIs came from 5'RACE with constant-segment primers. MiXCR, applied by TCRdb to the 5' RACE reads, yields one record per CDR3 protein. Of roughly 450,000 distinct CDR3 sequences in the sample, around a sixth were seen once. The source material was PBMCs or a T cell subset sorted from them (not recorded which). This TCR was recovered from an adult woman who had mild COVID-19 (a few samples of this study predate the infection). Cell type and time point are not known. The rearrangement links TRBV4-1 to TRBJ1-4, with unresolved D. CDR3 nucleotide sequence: TGCGCCAGCAGCCAAGATCGAGGGAATGAAAAACTGTTTTTT. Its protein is CASSQDRGNEKLFF.